A selection of T cell receptor beta chains follows, all from one sample in a study of cytomegalovirus exposure and HLA in healthy donors. Repertoires were generated with immunoSEQ multiplex PCR, while TCRdb's copy carries only in-frame clones and drops some. This table has nearly 200,000 clones, approximately 82% appearing once. The sequenced sample consisted of PBMCs. The receptors come from a woman aged 25 to 39 in good health and CMV-seropositive. The CDR3 runs from the conserved cysteine through the conserved F or W. Each record gives: J gene, V gene, CDR3 length, CDR3 protein.

J gene: TRBJ2-3; V gene: TRBV27; CDR3 length: 17; CDR3 protein: CASSVTSGSLLTDTQYF
J gene: TRBJ1-1; V gene: TRBV2; CDR3 length: 14; CDR3 protein: CASRRGQGGTEAFF
J gene: TRBJ2-1; V gene: TRBV11-1; CDR3 length: 18; CDR3 protein: CASSLGTSGISSYNEQFF
J gene: TRBJ1-3; V gene: TRBV9; CDR3 length: 16; CDR3 protein: CASSVAGGISGNTIYF
J gene: TRBJ2-7; V gene: TRBV5-1; CDR3 length: 17; CDR3 protein: CAKKWVNYPRRASEQYF
J gene: TRBJ2-3; V gene: TRBV18; CDR3 length: 18; CDR3 protein: CASSPTPGQGFWTDTQYF
J gene: TRBJ2-2; V gene: TRBV10-1; CDR3 length: 13; CDR3 protein: CASSLEGHGELFF
J gene: TRBJ1-5; V gene: TRBV19; CDR3 length: 14; CDR3 protein: CASSKPQINQPQHF
J gene: TRBJ2-1; V gene: TRBV30; CDR3 length: 16; CDR3 protein: CAWSVDKGIPYNEQFF
J gene: TRBJ2-7; V gene: TRBV28; CDR3 length: 14; CDR3 protein: CASSYQEEVSEQYF
J gene: TRBJ2-5; V gene: TRBV27; CDR3 length: 13; CDR3 protein: CASSLTYQETQYF
J gene: TRBJ1-5; V gene: TRBV2; CDR3 length: 14; CDR3 protein: CASSVPRFNQPQHF
J gene: TRBJ1-1; V gene: TRBV5-1; CDR3 length: 13; CDR3 protein: CASSLDRNTEAFF
J gene: TRBJ2-1; V gene: TRBV6-4; CDR3 length: 15; CDR3 protein: CASSRDSGLGNEQFF
J gene: TRBJ1-1; V gene: TRBV21-1; CDR3 length: 13; CDR3 protein: CASSSWGGTEAFF
J gene: TRBJ1-1; V gene: TRBV19; CDR3 length: 15; CDR3 protein: CASRGVTGGDTEAFF
J gene: TRBJ1-2; V gene: TRBV7-9; CDR3 length: 17; CDR3 protein: CASSAREPLSTNYGYTF
J gene: TRBJ1-1; V gene: TRBV6-1; CDR3 length: 15; CDR3 protein: CASYNTGQGATEAFF
J gene: TRBJ2-3; V gene: TRBV11-2; CDR3 length: 17; CDR3 protein: CASSLTGVQQPTDTQYF
J gene: TRBJ1-4; V gene: TRBV6-1; CDR3 length: 15; CDR3 protein: CASSDAEAYNEKLFF
J gene: TRBJ1-2; V gene: TRBV29-1; CDR3 length: 10; CDR3 protein: CSDQGHGYTF
J gene: TRBJ1-2; V gene: TRBV6-1; CDR3 length: 15; CDR3 protein: CASSDGTGEGYGYTF
J gene: TRBJ2-1; V gene: TRBV7-3; CDR3 length: 13; CDR3 protein: CASSLYFGGEQFF
J gene: TRBJ1-4; V gene: TRBV7-2; CDR3 length: 15; CDR3 protein: CASSSRTGAGEKLFF
J gene: TRBJ2-1; V gene: TRBV4-2; CDR3 length: 13; CDR3 protein: CASSLYRVNEQFF
J gene: TRBJ1-1; V gene: TRBV4-1; CDR3 length: 13; CDR3 protein: CASSQVPSTEAFF
J gene: TRBJ1-5; V gene: TRBV11-2; CDR3 length: 13; CDR3 protein: CASSLNRGQPQHF
J gene: TRBJ2-3; V gene: TRBV11-1; CDR3 length: 13; CDR3 protein: CASSLIASSLQYF
J gene: TRBJ2-1; V gene: TRBV2; CDR3 length: 15; CDR3 protein: CASSVSPRSYNEQFF
J gene: TRBJ1-5; V gene: TRBV11-2; CDR3 length: 13; CDR3 protein: CASSFQDTQPQHF